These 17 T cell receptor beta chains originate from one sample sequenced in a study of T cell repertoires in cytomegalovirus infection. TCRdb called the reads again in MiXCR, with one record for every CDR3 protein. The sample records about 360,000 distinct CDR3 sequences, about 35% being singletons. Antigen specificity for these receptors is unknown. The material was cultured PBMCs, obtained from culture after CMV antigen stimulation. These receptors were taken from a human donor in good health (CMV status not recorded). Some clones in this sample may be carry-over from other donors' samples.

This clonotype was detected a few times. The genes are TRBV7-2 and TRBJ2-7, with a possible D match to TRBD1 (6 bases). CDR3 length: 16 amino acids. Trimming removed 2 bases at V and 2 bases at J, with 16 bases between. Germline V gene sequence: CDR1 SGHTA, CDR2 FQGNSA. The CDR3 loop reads CASSLSSDSYAYEQYV. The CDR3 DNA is TGTGCCAGCAGCTTATCCTCGGACAGCTACGCCTACGAGCAGTACGTC.

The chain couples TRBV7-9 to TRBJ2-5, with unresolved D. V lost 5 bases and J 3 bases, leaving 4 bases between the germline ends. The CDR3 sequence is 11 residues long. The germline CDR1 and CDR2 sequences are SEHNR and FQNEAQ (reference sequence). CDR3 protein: CASSGKETQYF. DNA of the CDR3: TGTGCCAGCAGCGGAAAAGAGACCCAGTACTTC.

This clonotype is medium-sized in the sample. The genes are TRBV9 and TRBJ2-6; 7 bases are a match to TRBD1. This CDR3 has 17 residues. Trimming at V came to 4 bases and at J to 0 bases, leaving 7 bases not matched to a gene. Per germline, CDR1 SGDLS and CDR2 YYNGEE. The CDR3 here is CASSTVTGSSGANVLTF. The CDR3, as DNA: TGTGCCAGCAGCACCGTGACAGGGAGCTCTGGGGCCAACGTCCTGACTTTC. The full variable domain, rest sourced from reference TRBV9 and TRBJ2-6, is DSGVTQTPKHLITATGQRVTLRCSPRSGDLSVYWYQQSLDQGLQFLIQYYNGEERAKGNILERFSAQQFPDLHSELNLSSLELGDSALYFCASSTVTGSSGANVLTFGAGSRLTVL.

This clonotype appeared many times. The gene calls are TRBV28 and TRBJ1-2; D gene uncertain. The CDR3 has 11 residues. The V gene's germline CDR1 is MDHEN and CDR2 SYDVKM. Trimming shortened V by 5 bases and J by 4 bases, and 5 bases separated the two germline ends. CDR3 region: CASSARYGYTF. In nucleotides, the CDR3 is TGTGCCAGCAGTGCCCGCTATGGCTACACCTTC.

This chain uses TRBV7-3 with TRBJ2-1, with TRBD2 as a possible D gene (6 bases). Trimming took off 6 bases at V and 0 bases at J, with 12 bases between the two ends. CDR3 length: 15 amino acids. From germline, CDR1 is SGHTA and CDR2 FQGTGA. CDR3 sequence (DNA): TGTGCCAGCAGTCCTAGCGTCAGCTCCTACAATGAGCAGTTCTTC. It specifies CASSPSVSSYNEQFF.

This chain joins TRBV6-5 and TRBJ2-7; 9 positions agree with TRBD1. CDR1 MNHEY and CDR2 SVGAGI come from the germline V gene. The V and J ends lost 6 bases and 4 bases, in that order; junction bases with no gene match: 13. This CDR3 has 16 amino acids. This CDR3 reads CASREERTGEGYEQYV. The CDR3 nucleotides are TGTGCCAGCAGGGAGGAGAGGACAGGGGAGGGGTACGAGCAGTACGTC.

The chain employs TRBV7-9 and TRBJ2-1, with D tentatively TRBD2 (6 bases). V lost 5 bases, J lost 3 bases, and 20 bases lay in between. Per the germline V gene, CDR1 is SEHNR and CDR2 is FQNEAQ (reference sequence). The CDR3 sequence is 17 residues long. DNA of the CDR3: TGTGCCAGCAGCCAAAACCGGCGTCGGGGGTTCTACAATGAGCAGTTCTTC. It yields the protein CASSQNRRRGFYNEQFF.

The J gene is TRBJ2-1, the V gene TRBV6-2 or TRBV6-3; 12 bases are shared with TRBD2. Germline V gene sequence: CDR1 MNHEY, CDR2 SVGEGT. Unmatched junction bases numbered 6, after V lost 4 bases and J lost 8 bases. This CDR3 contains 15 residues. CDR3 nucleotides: TGTGCCAGCAGTTCCATGACTAGCGGGAGCGATGAGCAGTTCTTC. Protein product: CASSSMTSGSDEQFF.

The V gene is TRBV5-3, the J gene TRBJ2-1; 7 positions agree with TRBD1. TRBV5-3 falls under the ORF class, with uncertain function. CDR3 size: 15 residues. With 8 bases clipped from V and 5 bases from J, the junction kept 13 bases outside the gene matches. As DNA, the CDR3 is TGTGCCAGCGAAAAGGGACAGTTTTCCGACAATGAGCAGTTCTTC. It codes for CASEKGQFSDNEQFF.

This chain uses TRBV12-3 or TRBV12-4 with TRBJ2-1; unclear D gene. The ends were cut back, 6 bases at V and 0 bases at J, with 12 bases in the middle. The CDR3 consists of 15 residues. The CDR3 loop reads CASRPGGSSYNEQFF. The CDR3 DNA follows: TGTGCCAGCAGACCTGGCGGATCCTCCTACAATGAGCAGTTCTTC.

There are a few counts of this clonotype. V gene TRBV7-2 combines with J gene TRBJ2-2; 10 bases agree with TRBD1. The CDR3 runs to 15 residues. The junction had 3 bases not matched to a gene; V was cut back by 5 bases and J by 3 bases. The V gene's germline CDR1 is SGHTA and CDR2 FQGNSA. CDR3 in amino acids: CASSTGQGDTGELFF. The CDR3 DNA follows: TGTGCCAGCAGCACCGGACAGGGGGACACCGGGGAGCTGTTTTTT. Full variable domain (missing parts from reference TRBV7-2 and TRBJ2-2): GAGVSQSPSNKVTEKGKDVELRCDPISGHTALYWYRQSLGQGLEFLIYFQGNSAPDKSGLPSDRFSAERTGGSVSTLTIQRTQQEDSAVYLCASSTGQGDTGELFFGEGSRLTVL.

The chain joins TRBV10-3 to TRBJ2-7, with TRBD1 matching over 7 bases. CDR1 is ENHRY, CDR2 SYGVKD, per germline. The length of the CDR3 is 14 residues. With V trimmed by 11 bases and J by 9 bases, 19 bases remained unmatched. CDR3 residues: CASTIAAGGPGQYF. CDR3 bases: TGTGCCTCCACAATTGCGGCAGGGGGACCAGGGCAGTACTTC.

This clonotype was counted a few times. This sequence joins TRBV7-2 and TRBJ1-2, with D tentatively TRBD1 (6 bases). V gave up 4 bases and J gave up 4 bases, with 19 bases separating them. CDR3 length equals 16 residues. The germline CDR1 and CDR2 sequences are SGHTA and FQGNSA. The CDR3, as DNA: TGTGCCAGCAGCTCTCACCCGGACAGTATTGTCTATGGCTACACCTTC. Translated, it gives CASSSHPDSIVYGYTF. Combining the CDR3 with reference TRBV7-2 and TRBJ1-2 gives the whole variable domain GAGVSQSPSNKVTEKGKDVELRCDPISGHTALYWYRQSLGQGLEFLIYFQGNSAPDKSGLPSDRFSAERTGGSVSTLTIQRTQQEDSAVYLCASSSHPDSIVYGYTFGSGTRLTVV.

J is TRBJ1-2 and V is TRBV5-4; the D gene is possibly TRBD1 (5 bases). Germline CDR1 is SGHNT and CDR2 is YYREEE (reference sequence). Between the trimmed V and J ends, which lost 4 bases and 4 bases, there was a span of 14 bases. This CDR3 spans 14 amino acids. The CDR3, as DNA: TGTGCCAGCAGCCTGGGATCCGGGGCCTATGGCTACACCTTC. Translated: CASSLGSGAYGYTF.

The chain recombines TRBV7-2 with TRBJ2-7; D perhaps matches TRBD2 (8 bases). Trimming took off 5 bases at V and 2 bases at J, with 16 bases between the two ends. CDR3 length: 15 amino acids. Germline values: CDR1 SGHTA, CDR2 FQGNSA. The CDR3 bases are TGTGCCAGCAGCCAGGGGGGGGGACTAGCCTACGAGCAGTACTTC. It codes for CASSQGGGLAYEQYF.

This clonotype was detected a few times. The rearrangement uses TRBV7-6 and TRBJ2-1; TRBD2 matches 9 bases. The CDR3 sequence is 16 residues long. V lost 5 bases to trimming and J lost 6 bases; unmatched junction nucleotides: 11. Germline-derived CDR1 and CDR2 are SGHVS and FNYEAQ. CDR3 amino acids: CASSPVLGTSINEQFF. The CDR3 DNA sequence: TGTGCCAGCAGCCCGGTGCTGGGGACTAGCATCAATGAGCAGTTCTTC.

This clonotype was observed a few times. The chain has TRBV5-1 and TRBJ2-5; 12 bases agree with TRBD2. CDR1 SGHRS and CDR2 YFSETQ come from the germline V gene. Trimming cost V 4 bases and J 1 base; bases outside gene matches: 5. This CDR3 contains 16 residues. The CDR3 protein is CASSGGLAGPQETQYF. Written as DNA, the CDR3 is TGCGCCAGCAGCGGGGGACTAGCGGGCCCCCAAGAGACCCAGTACTTC.